This T cell receptor beta chain derives from a study of blood T cell repertoires in COVID-19. At the level of the study: Acute-phase and convalescent COVID-19 samples originated in the United States, Italy and Spain. Sample material is recorded as cDNA or gDNA derived from T cells, B-cell-depleted T cells, or PBMCs.

J lost 3 bases, V lost 0 bases, and 7 bases had no gene match. The CDR3 spans 16 residues. Germline loops: CDR1 SGHDT, CDR2 YYEEEE. Authors' processing steps: Nucleated cell counts were estimated from reference gene primer amplification. Sequencing used immunoSEQ multiplex PCR; TCRdb keeps in-frame clones, though not all of them. V, J and clone size derive from that table, while D and trimming were established from the DNA sequence. The sample holds about 140,000 clones; around 88% are singletons and the top ten take approximately 1.4%. This clonotype originated in a woman aged 55-69 years with acute or convalescent COVID-19. The specimen was peripheral blood. The chain carries TRBV5-6 and TRBJ1-1; TRBD1 agrees at 8 bases. In DNA, the CDR3 is TGTGCCAGCAGCTTGGCAACCGTACAGGGGGACACTGAAGCTTTCTTT. Translating it yields CASSLATVQGDTEAFF.